These 26 T cell receptor beta chains were all obtained from the same sample, sequenced in a study of blood T cell repertoires in COVID-19. TCRdb keeps only in-frame clones here, not all; method: immunoSEQ multiplex PCR. The table includes roughly 340,000 clones, more than 70% detected once. The sample consisted of PBMCs or T cells enriched from blood (not recorded which). The receptors shown here come from a man in his forties or fifties in a cohort exposed to, infected with or recovered from COVID-19 (not recorded which).

The J gene is TRBJ2-7, the V gene TRBV27; 9 bases align to TRBD1. Trimming removed 5 bases from V and 7 bases from J; junction bases left unmatched: 12. This CDR3 is 15 amino acids long. Germline V gives CDR1 MNHEY, CDR2 SMNVEV (reference sequence). DNA of the CDR3: TGTGCCAGCAGTGAACCGGGACAGGGTATGTGGGAGCAGTACTTC. Its translation: CASSEPGQGMWEQYF.

The V and J genes are TRBV19 and TRBJ1-6, with TRBD1 identical over 8 bases. J was trimmed by 7 bases and V by 5 bases; bases with no gene match: 7. This CDR3 region has 15 residues. Germline assignment: CDR1 LNHDA and CDR2 SQIVND (reference sequence). The CDR3 nucleotides are TGTGCCAGTAGTCCATCTCAGGGGGCCAATTCACCCCTCCACTTT. Translation gives CASSPSQGANSPLHF.

The J gene is TRBJ1-5, the V gene TRBV21-1; the table's D call, TRBD1, has no DNA check behind it. TRBV21-1 is designated a pseudogene. CDR3 size: 16 residues. Here the CDR3 DNA reads TGTGCCAGCAGCAAAGATAGGGACAGGGCCAATCAGCCCCAGCATTTT. Encoded protein: CASSKDRDRANQPQHF.

The gene calls are TRBV19 and TRBJ1-3; D is possibly TRBD1 (6 bases). The CDR3 covers 13 residues. From germline, CDR1 is LNHDA and CDR2 SQIVND (reference sequence). Trimming left V 8 bases short and J 0 bases short, with 8 bases between. Here the CDR3 reads CASAQGSGNTIYF. CDR3 bases: TGTGCCAGTGCACAGGGCTCTGGAAACACCATATATTTT.

A single count supports this clone. The chain combines TRBV7-9 with TRBJ2-5; 10 bases fit TRBD1. The CDR3 totals 14 residues. Germline CDR1 reads SEHNR; CDR2 reads FQNEAQ (reference sequence). Trimming took 5 bases from V and 6 from J; bases not matched to a gene: 6. CDR3 residues: CASSPGQGLKTQYF. In nucleotides, the CDR3 is TGTGCCAGCAGCCCGGGACAGGGGTTAAAGACCCAGTACTTC.

CDR3 coding DNA: TGCGCCAGCAGCCCCAGGACAGGGAGCTCCACCGGGGAGCTGTTTTTT. Translation: CASSPRTGSSTGELFF. The V call is TRBV5-1, the J call TRBJ2-2, with TRBD1 identical over 8 bases. The CDR3 is 16 amino acids. Germline-derived CDR1 and CDR2 are SGHRS and YFSETQ. After removal of 4 bases from V and 4 bases from J, the junction contained 9 bases not matched to a gene.

This rearrangement joins TRBV19 to TRBJ2-1; possible D gene TRBD2, 5 bases. This CDR3 has 16 amino acids. V was trimmed by 6 bases and J by 7 bases, leaving 22 bases between them. Per the germline V gene, CDR1 is LNHDA and CDR2 is SQIVND (reference sequence). The CDR3 spells CASRTQGEGPRNEQFF. The CDR3 DNA reads TGTGCCAGTAGGACCCAAGGAGAGGGCCCTCGAAATGAGCAGTTCTTC.

The chain employs TRBV5-5 and TRBJ1-1; D is undetermined. Germline V gives CDR1 SGHKS, CDR2 YYEKEE (reference sequence). The germline V and J ends were trimmed by 1 base and 7 bases, with 11 bases remaining between them. The CDR3 covers 13 residues. As DNA, the CDR3 is TGTGCCAGCAGCTTGAAAGCTACCGGTGAAGCTTTCTTT. Translation: CASSLKATGEAFF.

The V call is TRBV15, the J call TRBJ2-7; 13 bases agree with TRBD2. This CDR3 region has 17 residues. The J segment lost 4 bases and the V segment lost 3 bases, leaving 9 bases of the junction unmatched. CDR1 and CDR2 (germline): LNHNV, YYDKDF (reference sequence). CDR3 sequence: CATSSLWTSGRSYEQYF. CDR3 sequence (DNA): TGTGCCACCAGCAGCCTATGGACTAGCGGGAGATCTTACGAGCAGTACTTC.

This chain connects TRBV5-6 to TRBJ1-4; D is uncertain. Trimming took off 1 base at V and 7 bases at J, with 11 bases between the two ends. The germline V gene has CDR1 SGHDT and CDR2 YYEEEE. The CDR3 totals 14 residues. DNA for the CDR3: TGTGCCAGCAGCTTGTATAGCCCGGGTGAAAAACTGTTTTTT. Its protein is CASSLYSPGEKLFF. Using reference TRBV5-6 and TRBJ1-4 for the parts outside the CDR3, the full variable domain is DAGVTQSPTHLIKTRGQQVTLRCSPKSGHDTVSWYQQALGQGPQFIFQYYEEEERQRGNFPDRFSGHQFPNYSSELNVNALLLGDSALYLCASSLYSPGEKLFFGSGTQLSVL.

The rearrangement joins TRBV25-1 to TRBJ2-1; 12 bases line up with TRBD2. CDR1 and CDR2 (germline): MGHDK, SYGVNS. The V segment lost 1 base and the J segment 8 bases; nucleotides outside the gene matches: 6. CDR3 size: 16 residues. The CDR3 nucleotides are TGTGCCAGCAGTGAATTTGTGACTAGCGGGAGCGATGAGCAGTTCTTC. Translation: CASSEFVTSGSDEQFF.

The chain has TRBV28 and TRBJ2-1, with D maybe TRBD2 (6 bases). V shed 7 bases and J shed 2 bases, with 24 bases lying between them. The CDR3 totals 18 residues. CDR1 is MDHEN, CDR2 SYDVKM, per germline. The CDR3, as DNA: TGTGCCAGCACCCCAGAGGAGGGGCTCCATCAACCCTACAATGAGCAGTTCTTC. This sequence encodes CASTPEEGLHQPYNEQFF.

The CDR3 DNA follows: TGTGCCAGCACCGATGGGGGACAGGGCGGGACTGAAGCTTTCTTT. Amino acids: CASTDGGQGGTEAFF. The chain recombines TRBV6-5 with TRBJ1-1; 9 bases are shared with TRBD1. V lost 7 bases to trimming and J lost 5 bases; unmatched junction nucleotides: 11. Germline loops: CDR1 MNHEY, CDR2 SVGAGI. The CDR3 sequence is 15 residues long.

V gene TRBV4-2 combines with J gene TRBJ2-7; D remains ambiguous. The ends were cut back, 3 bases at V and 7 bases at J, with 16 bases in the middle. Germline CDR1 reads LGHNA; CDR2 reads YNFKEQ. CDR3 length equals 14 residues. The CDR3 is CASSQPGQAGEQYF. The CDR3 DNA follows: TGTGCCAGCAGCCAGCCGGGTCAAGCCGGGGAGCAGTACTTC.

The V gene is TRBV3-1 (or the pseudogene TRBV3-2), the J gene TRBJ1-6; 7 bases agree with TRBD1. The CDR3 contains 14 residues. CDR1 LGHDT and CDR2 YNNKEL come from the germline V gene (reference sequence). The J segment lost 8 bases and the V segment lost 2 bases, leaving 3 bases of the junction unmatched. The CDR3 loop reads CASSQQGDYSPLHF. CDR3 DNA: TGTGCCAGCAGCCAACAGGGGGACTATTCACCCCTCCACTTT.

The chain couples TRBV7-9 to TRBJ2-7; 7 bases are shared with TRBD1. This CDR3 has 14 residues. In germline, CDR1 is SEHNR, CDR2 FQNEAQ (reference sequence). J lost 0 bases, V lost 4 bases, and 3 bases had no gene match. CDR3 protein: CASSSQGDSYEQYF. For the CDR3, the DNA is TGTGCCAGCAGCTCGCAGGGGGACTCCTACGAGCAGTACTTC.

This chain links TRBV7-9 with TRBJ1-5; the D gene is possibly TRBD1 (6 bases). The CDR3 runs to 12 residues. Trimming took off 8 bases at V and 2 bases at J, with 7 bases between the two ends. CDR1 and CDR2 (germline): SEHNR, FQNEAQ (reference sequence). CDR3 sequence reads: CASEGGNQPQHF. CDR3 sequence (DNA): TGTGCCAGCGAGGGGGGCAATCAGCCCCAGCATTTT.

The rearrangement uses TRBV7-9 and TRBJ2-5, with 7 nucleotides matching TRBD1. This CDR3 region has 16 residues. Per germline, CDR1 SEHNR and CDR2 FQNEAQ (reference sequence). V was clipped by 5 bases and J by 4 bases; unmatched bases: 13. CDR3 in DNA: TGTGCCAGCAGCCGTACGTTAGGACAGGCAAGAGAGACCCAGTACTTC. This gives the protein CASSRTLGQARETQYF.

The V call is TRBV11-2, the J call TRBJ2-4; 9 bases fit TRBD1. V lost 4 bases, J lost 6 bases, and 13 bases stayed unmatched. This CDR3 has 17 amino acids. Germline assignment: CDR1 SGHAT and CDR2 FQNNGV. The CDR3 DNA is TGTGCCAGCAGCTACCGGGACAGGGCCCTCGGGGGAAACATTCAGTACTTC. It translates to CASSYRDRALGGNIQYF.

CDR3 sequence reads: CASSERDREYQETQYF. CDR3 nucleotides: TGTGCCAGCAGTGAAAGGGACAGGGAGTACCAAGAGACCCAGTACTTC. The rearrangement links TRBV6-1 to TRBJ2-5; 9 bases fit TRBD1. Germline assignment: CDR1 MNHNS and CDR2 SASEGT. The CDR3 has 16 amino acids. V shed 2 bases, J shed 0 bases, and the junction held 4 bases outside the gene matches.

The CDR3 nucleotides read TGTGCCAGCTCACCACCAAAGGGACTCGTCAGTGAGCAGTACTTC. Translating gives CASSPPKGLVSEQYF. The chain has TRBV18 and TRBJ2-7, with TRBD2 as a possible D gene (6 bases). The CDR3 covers 15 residues. V was clipped by 0 bases and J by 7 bases, with 16 bases between them. Germline CDR1 KGHSH, CDR2 LQKENI.

The genes are TRBV18 and TRBJ1-2; a possible D gene is TRBD1 (6 bases). The V gene lost 2 bases and the J gene lost 4 bases, with 14 bases spanning the gap. Germline-derived CDR1 and CDR2 are KGHSH and LQKENI. This CDR3 has 15 amino acids. CDR3 sequence (DNA): TGTGCCAGCTCACCAGACGGACAGAGAACCTATGGCTACACCTTC. As protein: CASSPDGQRTYGYTF.

The genes are TRBV30 and TRBJ1-6, with D uncertain. The CDR3 covers 16 residues. The germline gives CDR1 GTSNPN, CDR2 SVGIG (reference sequence). V lost 2 bases and J 4 bases, leaving 15 bases between the germline ends. CDR3 DNA sequence: TGTGCCTGGAGTACATCCGGGAGATCTTATAATTCACCCCTCCACTTT. Translation gives CAWSTSGRSYNSPLHF.

This clone was seen a handful of times. The rearrangement links TRBV5-6 to TRBJ1-1; TRBD1 agrees at 7 bases. CDR3 length equals 16 residues. Germline lookup yields CDR1 SGHDT and CDR2 YYEEEE. The junction had 17 bases not matched to a gene; V was cut back by 5 bases and J by 7 bases. As DNA, the CDR3 is TGTGCCAGCAGGTCCAGCTATGAGGGGGCGCGTGTTGAAGCTTTCTTT. This codes for CASRSSYEGARVEAFF.

V gene TRBV18 combines with J gene TRBJ2-1, with 7 bases aligning to TRBD1. Germline assignment: CDR1 KGHSH and CDR2 LQKENI. The length of the CDR3 is 15 residues. Trimming at V came to 3 bases and at J to 8 bases, leaving 10 bases not matched to a gene. For the CDR3, the DNA is TGTGCCAGCTCACCCCGGACAGGAGATGCATATGAGCAGTTCTTC. It encodes CASSPRTGDAYEQFF.

This sequence joins TRBV3-1 (or the pseudogene TRBV3-2) and TRBJ2-7; D gene ambiguous. The germline V gene has CDR1 LGHDT and CDR2 YNNKEL (reference sequence). Trimming took off 3 bases at V and 6 bases at J, with 6 bases between the two ends. The CDR3 has 11 residues. CDR3 nucleotide sequence: TGTGCCAGCAGCCACCAGGCCGAGCAGTACTTC. It translates to CASSHQAEQYF.